The present T cell receptor (beta chain) was sequenced within a study of cytomegalovirus exposure and HLA in healthy donors. Study information: Early released data comprised tens of millions of unique TCRs from HLA-typed donors.

Germline CDR1 and CDR2: GTSNPN and SVGIG (reference sequence). With 7 bases clipped from V and 3 bases from J, the junction kept 6 bases outside the gene matches. This CDR3 region has 13 residues. Study results and caveats: The likely explanation for a cluster of highly shared sequence variants was sequencing artifact.

As to this clone: Its antigen is undetermined.

PCR amplification relied on 60 Vbeta primers (plus 13 Jbeta primers). Some clones are missing from TCRdb's copy, which holds only in-frame ones; the method was immunoSEQ multiplex PCR. The table shows about 160,000 clones, with 65% to 85% occurring only once. The V and J genes are TRBV30 and TRBJ1-5, with 7 bases fitting TRBD1. The clonotype was recovered from a male donor in good health and CMV-seropositive. The sample was PBMCs. The CDR3 sequence is CASTTGANQPQHF. CDR3 sequence (DNA): TGTGCCTCGACCACAGGGGCCAATCAGCCCCAGCATTTT.